A selection of T cell receptor beta chains follows, all from one sample in a study of blood T cells in healthy people across ages. TCRdb re-analysed the 5' RACE reads in MiXCR, keeping a single row per CDR3 protein. Of about 970,000 distinct CDR3 sequences listed, roughly 51% are singletons. Sequencing input: blood. Every receptor here comes from a woman in her sixties or seventies in good health. Each CDR3 is given with its conserved first and last residue. D genes are given only for firm matches. Rows may omit the clone size; those that give it use once, few, many or a size class.

cdr3_aa	cdr3_nt	d_call	v_call	j_call	cdr3_length	clone_size
CSARTDGQGIQYF	TGCAGTGCCCGGACTGATGGACAGGGTATTCAGTACTTC	TRBD1	TRBV20-1	TRBJ2-7	13	NA
CSVAGTGDEKLFF	TGCAGCGTGGCCGGGACAGGGGATGAAAAACTGTTTTTT	TRBD1	TRBV29-1	TRBJ1-4	13	few
CASSYLRTGKAHEQYF	TGTGCCAGCAGTTACTTAAGGACAGGGAAGGCTCACGAGCAGTACTTC	TRBD1	TRBV6-6	TRBJ2-7	16	few
CASSLAGSDPYEQYF	TGCGCCAGCAGCTTGGCCGGGTCCGACCCCTACGAGCAGTACTTC	NA	TRBV5-1	TRBJ2-7	15	once
CARGDGTYGNGANVLTF	TGTGCCAGAGGAGACGGGACCTACGGAAATGGGGCCAACGTCCTGACTTTC	NA	TRBV6-1	TRBJ2-6	17	NA
CASSPALGSGETQYF	TGCGCCAGCAGCCCTGCGTTAGGCAGCGGAGAGACCCAGTACTTC	NA	TRBV5-1	TRBJ2-5	15	few
CASGLGTSGIDEQYF	TGTGCCAGCGGATTAGGGACTAGCGGGATAGATGAGCAGTACTTC	TRBD2	TRBV3-1	TRBJ2-5	15	NA
CAISDSRDRANEQFF	TGTGCCATCAGTGATTCACGGGACAGGGCAAATGAGCAGTTCTTC	TRBD1	TRBV10-3	TRBJ2-1	15	NA
CASSPRNRYEQYF	TGTGCCAGCAGCCCTAGAAACCGCTACGAGCAGTACTTC	NA	TRBV13	TRBJ2-7	13	NA
CASGRTGVSSPLHF	TGTGCCAGCGGCCGGACAGGGGTTTCCTCACCCCTCCACTTT	NA	TRBV21-1	TRBJ1-6	14	NA
CSVSKGSEQYF	TGCAGCGTTTCCAAGGGGAGCGAGCAGTACTTC	NA	TRBV29-1	TRBJ2-7	11	NA
CAISERTSGRPEQFF	TGTGCCATCAGTGAACGGACTAGCGGGAGGCCAGAGCAGTTCTTC	TRBD2	TRBV10-3	TRBJ2-1	15	NA
CASCMVNQETQYF	TGTGCCAGCTGCATGGTAAATCAAGAGACCCAGTACTTC	NA	TRBV28	TRBJ2-5	13	NA
CSATLQGTYNEQFF	TGCAGTGCTACTCTCCAAGGCACCTACAATGAGCAGTTCTTC	NA	TRBV20-1	TRBJ2-1	14	once
CASSRTVPYEQYF	TGTGCCAGCAGTCGGACAGTACCCTACGAGCAGTACTTC	NA	TRBV6-5	TRBJ2-7	13	NA
CASSLGDRGEGYTF	TGCGCCAGCAGCTTGGGGGACAGGGGAGAAGGCTACACCTTC	TRBD1	TRBV5-1	TRBJ1-2	14	NA
CASVGGGVQYF	TGCGCCAGCGTAGGGGGCGGAGTGCAGTATTTT	TRBD1	TRBV10-3	TRBJ2-3	11	NA
CASSRRTGDSPLHF	TGTGCCAGCAGCCGACGGACGGGTGATTCACCCCTCCACTTT	NA	TRBV7-2	TRBJ1-6	14	NA
CASSVGFSGSYNEQFF	TGTGCCAGCAGCGTAGGTTTTAGCGGGAGCTACAATGAGCAGTTCTTC	TRBD2	TRBV9	TRBJ2-1	16	NA
CASSSNRGLNTEAFF	TGTGCCAGCAGCTCCAATCGTGGGCTGAACACTGAAGCTTTCTTT	NA	TRBV3-1	TRBJ1-1	15	NA
CSVVRTGISEQYF	TGCAGCGTTGTTAGGACAGGGATTTCCGAGCAGTACTTC	TRBD1	TRBV29-1	TRBJ2-7	13	few
CASSQDRLAGGRSNEQFF	TGCGCCAGCAGCCAAGATCGGCTAGCGGGAGGGCGCAGCAATGAGCAGTTCTTC	TRBD2	TRBV4-1	TRBJ2-1	18	NA
CASSFWGGETQYF	TGCGCCAGCAGCTTTTGGGGCGGGGAGACCCAGTACTTC	NA	TRBV5-1	TRBJ2-5	13	once
CASSSGRLPYNEQFF	TGTGCCAGCAGTTCCGGGAGGTTGCCCTACAATGAGCAGTTCTTC	TRBD2	TRBV28	TRBJ2-1	15	NA
CASSFRYTDTQYF	TGTGCCAGCAGTTTCCGGTACACAGATACGCAGTATTTT	NA	TRBV27	TRBJ2-3	13	NA
CSARGGALRGYTF	TGCAGTGCTCGAGGGGGCGCTTTACGGGGCTACACCTTC	TRBD1	TRBV20-1	TRBJ1-2	13	NA
CASSQVGTSGRWEQYF	TGCGCCAGCAGCCAAGTTGGGACTAGCGGGAGATGGGAGCAGTACTTC	TRBD2	TRBV4-1	TRBJ2-7	16	NA
CASKGGAENYGYTF	TGTGCCAGCAAGGGAGGGGCAGAGAACTATGGCTACACCTTC	NA	TRBV25-1	TRBJ1-2	14	NA
CASSHPFRGEDSYNEQFF	TGCGCCAGCAGCCATCCCTTTAGGGGGGAGGACTCCTACAATGAGCAGTTCTTC	NA	TRBV4-1	TRBJ2-1	18	NA
CASSLGSGRAFYNEQFF	TGTGCCAGCAGCTTAGGTAGCGGGAGGGCCTTTTACAATGAGCAGTTCTTC	TRBD2	TRBV7-2	TRBJ2-1	17	few
CASSLSPGGAFYTQYF	TGTGCCAGCAGTTTATCGCCGGGTGGCGCCTTTTATACGCAGTATTTT	NA	TRBV28	TRBJ2-3	16	NA
CASSKGGVPDTQYF	TGTGCCAGCAGCAAAGGGGGCGTTCCAGATACGCAGTATTTT	TRBD1	TRBV7-6	TRBJ2-3	14	few
CASSPQRQDEKLFF	TGTGCCAGCTCACCACAAAGACAGGATGAAAAACTGTTTTTT	NA	TRBV18	TRBJ1-4	14	NA
CASSVTRGSWGYTF	TGTGCCAGCAGTGTGACAAGGGGCTCGTGGGGCTACACCTTC	NA	TRBV25-1	TRBJ1-2	14	NA
CSVPRTEAFF	TGCAGCGTTCCCCGCACTGAAGCTTTCTTT	NA	TRBV29-1	TRBJ1-1	10	few
CASSRHLRSNYGYTF	TGTGCCAGCAGCAGACATTTAAGATCAAACTATGGCTACACCTTC	NA	TRBV21-1	TRBJ1-2	15	NA
CSVARDRAMNTEAFF	TGCAGCGTCGCCCGTGACAGGGCGATGAACACTGAAGCTTTCTTT	TRBD1	TRBV29-1	TRBJ1-1	15	NA
CSANSGNQPQHF	TGCAGTGCTAATTCAGGTAATCAGCCCCAGCATTTT	NA	TRBV20-1	TRBJ1-5	12	NA
CASSLYELVARNTEAFF	TGTGCCAGCAGTTTATATGAACTCGTGGCCAGGAACACTGAAGCTTTCTTT	NA	TRBV28	TRBJ1-1	17	NA
CASSDSNYEQYF	TGTGCCAGCAGTGACTCCAACTACGAGCAGTACTTC	NA	TRBV2	TRBJ2-7	12	many
CASSYSARGEAFF	TGTGCCAGCAGTTACTCGGCGCGGGGGGAAGCTTTCTTT	NA	TRBV6-5	TRBJ1-1	13	once
CASSLAWGAGSVGTQYF	TGTGCCAGCAGCTTAGCGTGGGGAGCAGGGAGTGTTGGGACCCAGTACTTC	NA	TRBV7-9	TRBJ2-5	17	few
CASSSGRKPLSSYNEQFF	TGTGCCAGCAGCTCCGGTCGGAAACCCCTTTCATCATACAATGAGCAGTTCTTC	NA	TRBV7-2	TRBJ2-1	18	NA
CASSLVRDRGVTDTQYF	TGTGCCAGCAGCTTAGTCCGGGACAGGGGAGTCACAGATACGCAGTATTTT	TRBD1	TRBV11-2	TRBJ2-3	17	NA
CASSLSGTGSGQYF	TGTGCCAGCAGCTTGTCCGGGACAGGCTCGGGGCAGTACTTC	TRBD1	TRBV11-1	TRBJ2-7	14	NA
CASRAQGAETQYF	TGTGCCAGCCGAGCTCAGGGGGCTGAGACCCAGTACTTC	TRBD1	TRBV9	TRBJ2-5	13	NA